A single sample gave rise to the 21 T cell receptor beta chains below, sequenced in a study of T cells in localized non-small cell lung cancer. TCRdb's table, derived via immunoSEQ multiplex PCR, lists solely in-frame clones and lacks some. The top ten clones hold over 3.5% of a sample with roughly 30,000 clones, about 90% of them seen once. The material was peripheral blood mononuclear cells, obtained before any cancer treatment. These receptors were taken from a woman aged 35 to 75 with stage III lung adenocarcinoma.

The genes are TRBV7-2 and TRBJ1-1; TRBD1 aligns across 7 bases. There are 16 residues in the CDR3. V trimming: 1 base; J trimming: 0 bases; junction bases outside the gene matches: 5. Germline CDR1 SGHTA, CDR2 FQGNSA. The CDR3 DNA sequence: TGTGCCAGCAGCTTAGGACAGGGTAGTTTGAACACTGAAGCTTTCTTT. Its translation is CASSLGQGSLNTEAFF.

The chain has TRBV4-1 and TRBJ1-3, with D tentatively TRBD1 (5 bases). The CDR3 is made up of 16 amino acids. Per the germline V gene, CDR1 is MGHRA and CDR2 is YSYEKL. Trimming took 1 base from V and 3 from J, leaving 13 bases between them. The CDR3 reads CASSQVVGTLGNTIYF. CDR3 DNA: TGCGCCAGCAGCCAAGTTGTAGGGACCCTTGGAAACACCATATATTTT.

J is TRBJ2-1 and V is TRBV6-1; TRBD1 matches at 7 bases. Germline V lookup: CDR1 MNHNS, CDR2 SASEGT. The CDR3 spans 14 residues. Trimming removed 5 bases from V and 5 bases from J; junction bases left unmatched: 6. The CDR3 DNA is TGTGCCAGCAGTATTGGACAGGCGAACAATGAGCAGTTCTTC. Protein: CASSIGQANNEQFF.

V is TRBV4-3 and J is TRBJ2-7; D call uncertain. The V end lost 0 bases, the J end lost 4 bases, and 7 bases lay between the germline ends. Germline V gene lookup returns CDR1 LGHNA and CDR2 YSLEER. The CDR3 loop spans 13 amino acids. CDR3 nucleotides: TGCGCCAGCAGCCAAGATCAGTCGTACGAGCAGTACTTC. As protein: CASSQDQSYEQYF.

The chain is built from TRBV15 and TRBJ2-6; D is unclear. V lost 0 bases to trimming and J lost 0 bases, with 6 bases between them. In germline, CDR1 is LNHNV, CDR2 YYDKDF (reference sequence). The length of the CDR3 is 16 residues. The CDR3 region has the DNA TGTGCCACCAGCAGAGATAGGAACTCTGGGGCCAACGTCCTGACTTTC. Translated: CATSRDRNSGANVLTF.

The V and J genes are TRBV16 and TRBJ1-6; TRBD1 aligns across 9 bases. Germline V lookup: CDR1 KGHSY, CDR2 FQNENV. CDR3 size: 18 residues. V dropped 1 base and J dropped 7; count of bases not matched to a gene: 11. CDR3 coding DNA: TGTGCCAGCAGCCAATATGCCCCGGGACAGGGCGGGAATTCACCCCTCCACTTT. This sequence encodes CASSQYAPGQGGNSPLHF.

The genes are TRBV7-9 and TRBJ2-7; 7 positions agree with TRBD2. The J segment lost 5 bases and the V segment lost 5 bases, leaving 12 bases of the junction unmatched. In germline, CDR1 is SEHNR, CDR2 FQNEAQ (reference sequence). This CDR3 contains 15 residues. This CDR3 reads CASSVAGSGGNEQYF. CDR3 coding DNA: TGTGCCAGCAGCGTCGCGGGATCGGGAGGTAACGAGCAGTACTTC.

V and J are TRBV5-1 and TRBJ2-5; D gene unclear. Germline V gene lookup returns CDR1 SGHRS and CDR2 YFSETQ. The CDR3 contains 15 residues. Trimming stripped 4 bases from V and 0 bases from J, with 13 bases between. CDR3 in DNA: TGCGCCAGCAGCGTCTCGCCTCCTGACCAAGAGACCCAGTACTTC. Translation: CASSVSPPDQETQYF. The variable domain in full, completed from reference TRBV5-1 and TRBJ2-5, reads KAGVTQTPRYLIKTRGQQVTLSCSPISGHRSVSWYQQTPGQGLQFLFEYFSETQRNKGNFPGRFSGRQFSNSRSEMNVSTLELGDSALYLCASSVSPPDQETQYFGPGTRLLVL.

V is TRBV7-9 and J is TRBJ2-7; D gene ambiguous. Per the germline V gene, CDR1 is SEHNR and CDR2 is FQNEAQ (reference sequence). There are 12 residues in the CDR3. V lost 2 bases, J lost 6 bases, and 8 bases lay in between. This CDR3 reads CASSLFLGEQYF. CDR3 DNA sequence: TGTGCCAGCAGCTTATTCCTCGGCGAGCAGTACTTC.

This clone has just one count. The chain joins TRBV19 to TRBJ1-1; the D gene is possibly TRBD1 (6 bases). The germline V gene encodes CDR1 LNHDA and CDR2 SQIVND (reference sequence). The V end was cut by 5 bases, the J end by 4 bases, with 14 bases between. The CDR3 totals 14 residues. The chain's CDR3 is CASSFTGISTEAFF. The CDR3 DNA reads as TGTGCCAGTAGTTTTACAGGGATTAGCACTGAAGCTTTCTTT. Looking up the rest from reference TRBV19 and TRBJ1-1 gives the full variable domain: DGGITQSPKYLFRKEGQNVTLSCEQNLNHDAMYWYRQDPGQGLRLIYYSQIVNDFQKGDIAEGYSVSREKKESFPLTVTSAQKNPTAFYLCASSFTGISTEAFFGQGTRLTVV.

This chain links TRBV18 with TRBJ1-1; D is undetermined. CDR1 and CDR2 from the germline V gene are KGHSH and LQKENI. This CDR3 spans 13 amino acids. Trimming took 3 bases from V and 4 from J, leaving 9 bases between them. The CDR3 sequence: CASSPIEGTEAFF. In DNA form, the CDR3 reads TGTGCCAGCTCACCTATAGAAGGCACTGAAGCTTTCTTT.

This clone was observed a few times. DNA for the CDR3: TGTGCCAGCAGCTTAACCGAAATGGGACAGCCAACCTTC. It translates to CASSLTEMGQPTF. This chain links TRBV7-3 with TRBJ1-2, with 7 bases aligning to TRBD1. CDR3 length: 13 amino acids. Germline CDR1 SGHTA, CDR2 FQGTGA. With 0 bases clipped from V and 14 bases from J, the junction kept 9 bases outside the gene matches. Using reference TRBV7-3 and TRBJ1-2 for the parts outside the CDR3, the full variable domain is GAGVSQTPSNKVTEKGKYVELRCDPISGHTALYWYRQSLGQGPEFLIYFQGTGAADDSGLPNDRFFAVRPEGSVSTLKIQRTERGDSAVYLCASSLTEMGQPTFGSGTRLTVV.

The gene calls are TRBV6-1 and TRBJ1-1; the D is unclear. The length of the CDR3 is 14 residues. Germline V gives CDR1 MNHNS, CDR2 SASEGT. Deletions cut 1 base from V and 0 bases from J, with 6 bases between. The CDR3 is CASSEGFLNTEAFF. The CDR3 region has the DNA TGTGCCAGCAGTGAAGGGTTTTTGAACACTGAAGCTTTCTTT.

The rearrangement uses TRBV7-2 and TRBJ1-1, with D unclear. Germline V CDR1 and CDR2: SGHTA, FQGNSA. The CDR3 length is 14 residues. The V end was cut by 2 bases, the J end by 0 bases, with 7 bases between. The CDR3 region has the DNA TGTGCCAGCAGCTTATATGGGATGAACACTGAAGCTTTCTTT. It translates to CASSLYGMNTEAFF.

V usage is TRBV30 and J usage is TRBJ2-3, with unresolved D. The CDR3 is 11 amino acids. CDR1 and CDR2 from the germline V gene are GTSNPN and SVGIG (reference sequence). Trimming left V 3 bases short and J 4 bases short, with 5 bases between. The CDR3 bases are TGTGCCTGGAGCCTCTCAGATACGCAGTATTTT. Amino acid sequence: CAWSLSDTQYF.

The chain recombines TRBV19 with TRBJ1-1; D gene unclear. The V gene lost 3 bases and the J gene lost 2 bases, with 16 bases spanning the gap. This CDR3 is 16 amino acids long. Germline CDR1 LNHDA, CDR2 SQIVND (reference sequence). In DNA, the CDR3 is TGTGCCAGTAGTATGCGTCCGTCAAGGCCCAACACTGAAGCTTTCTTT. It is translated as CASSMRPSRPNTEAFF.

The CDR3 DNA is TGTGTAGATGGCGGGAGGGAAGGGGAGCAGTTCTTC. Its translation: CVDGGREGEQFF. This chain joins TRBV2 and TRBJ2-1; 9 bases agree with TRBD2. CDR1 and CDR2 (germline): SNHLY, FYNNEI. The CDR3 covers 12 residues.

The J gene is TRBJ1-2, the V gene TRBV28; D is uncertain. This CDR3 spans 15 amino acids. In germline, CDR1 is MDHEN, CDR2 SYDVKM. V lost 7 bases and J lost 0, with 15 bases in between. CDR3: CASMTTATANYGYTF. The CDR3 DNA follows: TGTGCCAGCATGACTACGGCCACAGCTAACTATGGCTACACCTTC.

The chain couples TRBV30 to TRBJ1-4, with D possibly being TRBD1 (5 bases). V lost 4 bases, J lost 2 bases, and 5 bases lay in between. The CDR3 extends over 12 amino acids. The germline CDR1 and CDR2 sequences are GTSNPN and SVGIG (reference sequence). The CDR3 here is CAWTGTNEKLFF. The CDR3 bases are TGTGCCTGGACAGGGACTAATGAAAAACTGTTTTTT.

J is TRBJ2-2 and V is TRBV29-1; 10 positions agree with TRBD1. CDR1 is SQVTM, CDR2 ANQGSEA, per germline. This CDR3 comprises 13 residues. J gave up 5 bases and V 6 bases, and 3 bases lay outside the gene matches. This CDR3 reads CSVGQGRTGELFF. Here the CDR3 DNA reads TGCAGCGTGGGACAGGGGAGGACCGGGGAGCTGTTTTTT.

The chain joins TRBV5-4 to TRBJ2-1; D gene ambiguous. The V end was cut by 4 bases, the J end by 0 bases, with 14 bases between. This CDR3 has 16 amino acids. CDR1 and CDR2 (germline): SGHNT, YYREEE (reference sequence). The CDR3 here is CASSLPGASSYNEQFF. The CDR3 nucleotides are TGTGCCAGCAGCCTCCCGGGCGCGAGCTCCTACAATGAGCAGTTCTTC.